These T cell receptor beta chains were read from a single sample in a study of beta chain features in type 1 diabetes. Sequenced by immunoSEQ multiplex PCR; TCRdb stores in-frame clones only, minus some. The sample consists of 640,000 or so clones, roughly an eighth of them appearing once. The sequencing input was naive CD4+ T cells from blood. Receptor source: a man younger than 35 with type 1 diabetes. CDR3s include the opening cysteine and the closing phenylalanine or tryptophan. D genes are given only for firm matches. Clone sizes are given selectively: once, few, many, or a class where the clone is expanded.

clone_size j_call cdr3_length d_call v_call cdr3_aa cdr3_nt
. TRBJ2-5 14 . TRBV11-3 CASSLAPGAETQYF TGTGCCAGCAGCTTAGCGCCAGGGGCAGAGACCCAGTACTTC
. TRBJ1-1 16 TRBD1 TRBV18 CASSQSTGVRITEAFF TGTGCCAGTAGTCAGTCGACAGGGGTTAGGATCACTGAAGCTTTCTTT
few TRBJ2-4 13 . TRBV29-1 CSVRWVISGIQYF TGCAGCGTTCGATGGGTGATCTCGGGCATTCAGTACTTC
. TRBJ1-1 14 . TRBV28 CASRSEGADTEAFF TGTGCCAGCAGGTCGGAGGGCGCGGACACTGAAGCTTTCTTT
. TRBJ2-5 17 TRBD2 TRBV28 CASSPRGGSGGGETQYF TGTGCCAGCAGCCCCCGGGGCGGTAGCGGGGGTGGGGAGACCCAGTACTTC
few TRBJ2-7 16 TRBD1 TRBV5-1 CASGFLSGTVTYEQYF TGCGCCAGCGGCTTCTTATCCGGGACAGTCACCTACGAGCAGTACTTC
. TRBJ2-3 15 . TRBV7-9 CASSLQDSRTDTQYF TGTGCCAGCAGCCTACAGGACAGCCGCACAGATACGCAGTATTTT
. TRBJ1-2 14 TRBD1 TRBV5-4 CASSGDRGNYGYTF TGTGCCAGCAGCGGGGACAGGGGAAACTATGGCTACACCTTC
few TRBJ2-1 12 . TRBV5-1 CASSLGRGEQFF TGCGCCAGCAGCTTGGGGAGGGGAGAGCAGTTCTTC
. TRBJ1-2 13 . TRBV7-2 CASSLGENYGYTF TGTGCCAGCAGCCTCGGGGAAAACTATGGCTACACCTTC
few TRBJ2-5 13 . TRBV9 CASSAYEGETQYF TGTGCCAGCAGCGCTTACGAAGGAGAGACCCAGTACTTC
. TRBJ1-2 11 . TRBV7-2 CASSSNYGYTF TGTGCCAGCAGCTCTAACTATGGCTACACCTTC
. TRBJ2-3 15 . TRBV7-2 CASSQERGGLGTQYF TGTGCCAGCAGCCAAGAAAGGGGGGGTTTGGGTACGCAGTATTTT
. TRBJ1-1 11 TRBD1 TRBV30 CAWGPTGSVFF TGTGCCTGGGGTCCGACAGGGAGTGTTTTCTTT
. TRBJ2-1 15 . TRBV7-6 CASKPGLKEGSEQFF TGTGCCAGCAAACCTGGACTGAAAGAAGGGAGTGAGCAGTTCTTC
. TRBJ1-5 14 . TRBV28 CASIWGGLKEPQHF TGTGCCAGCATCTGGGGGGGACTTAAGGAGCCCCAGCATTTT
. TRBJ2-1 18 . TRBV4-2 CASSQDLIGKSSYNEQFF TGTGCCAGCAGCCAAGATCTTATCGGGAAAAGCTCCTACAATGAGCAGTTCTTC
. TRBJ1-4 14 TRBD1 TRBV9 CASSKQGRDEKLFF TGTGCCAGCAGCAAACAGGGGAGGGATGAAAAACTGTTTTTT
. TRBJ2-2 15 . TRBV4-3 CASSQEGANTGELFF TGCGCCAGCAGCCAAGAAGGGGCTAACACCGGGGAGCTGTTTTTT
few TRBJ1-3 12 . TRBV30 CACRGGGNTIYF TGTGCCTGTAGGGGAGGTGGAAACACCATATATTTT
. TRBJ1-5 16 TRBD1 TRBV4-2 CASSPRDRGGNQPQHF TGTGCCAGCAGCCCCCGGGACAGGGGCGGCAATCAGCCCCAGCATTTT
. TRBJ1-4 15 TRBD1 TRBV5-4 CASSRTGDTNEKLFF TGTGCCAGCAGCCGGACAGGGGATACTAATGAAAAACTGTTTTTT
. TRBJ1-1 15 TRBD1 TRBV19 CASTQMGTGGTEAFF TGTGCCAGTACCCAAATGGGAACAGGGGGCACTGAAGCTTTCTTT
few TRBJ1-2 14 TRBD1 TRBV6-5 CASSYSYRGYGYTF TGTGCCAGCAGTTACTCGTACAGGGGCTATGGCTACACCTTC
few TRBJ2-7 15 TRBD2 TRBV30 CACWTSGRARHEQYF TGTGCCTGCTGGACTAGCGGGAGGGCCCGCCACGAGCAGTACTTC
. TRBJ2-7 16 TRBD2 TRBV5-4 CASSFRAGTSGYEQYF TGTGCCAGCAGCTTCAGAGCCGGGACTAGCGGATACGAGCAGTACTTC
. TRBJ1-4 14 TRBD1 TRBV7-2 CASSPDRGNEKLFF TGTGCCAGCAGCCCGGACAGGGGTAATGAAAAACTGTTTTTT
. TRBJ2-1 15 TRBD1 TRBV29-1 CSVGGTGGTYNEQFF TGCAGCGTTGGGGGGACAGGGGGTACCTACAATGAGCAGTTCTTC
. TRBJ2-5 14 . TRBV19 CASSSRGSQETQYF TGTGCCAGTAGTAGCAGGGGATCTCAAGAGACCCAGTACTTC
few TRBJ2-2 11 . TRBV20-1 CSGSNTGELFF TGCAGTGGATCGAACACCGGGGAGCTGTTTTTT
few TRBJ1-1 14 . TRBV9 CASSVAQGNTEAFF TGTGCCAGCAGCGTAGCGCAGGGGAACACTGAAGCTTTCTTT
. TRBJ2-1 15 . TRBV5-1 CASRRDVVSYNEQFF TGCGCCAGCAGGAGGGACGTGGTTTCCTACAATGAGCAGTTCTTC
few TRBJ2-7 15 TRBD2 TRBV11-2 CASSLVASGPYEQYF TGTGCCAGCAGCTTAGTAGCTAGCGGTCCCTACGAGCAGTACTTC
. TRBJ2-3 14 . TRBV30 CAWSKGRLTDTQYF TGTGCCTGGAGTAAAGGCAGACTCACAGATACGCAGTATTTT
. TRBJ2-1 15 . TRBV29-1 CSVGSVGAWRDEQFF TGCAGCGTTGGATCCGTAGGTGCCTGGCGGGATGAGCAGTTCTTC
few TRBJ2-3 14 TRBD2 TRBV7-2 CASRPGLAADTQYF TGTGCCAGCAGGCCGGGACTAGCGGCAGATACGCAGTATTTT
. TRBJ2-3 11 . TRBV6-1 CASPPRDTQYF TGTGCCAGCCCGCCCCGTGATACGCAGTATTTT
. TRBJ2-1 14 . TRBV7-2 CASSWGDFYNEQFF TGTGCCAGCAGCTGGGGGGACTTCTACAATGAGCAGTTCTTC
few TRBJ1-2 14 TRBD1 TRBV23-1 CASTSDRSHRGYTF TGCGCCAGCACCTCGGACAGGAGCCATCGTGGCTACACCTTC
. TRBJ2-2 11 . TRBV20-1 CSALNTGELFF TGCAGTGCCCTAAACACCGGGGAGCTGTTTTTT
. TRBJ2-3 15 . TRBV5-1 CASSLARGGTDTQYF TGCGCCAGCAGCTTGGCGAGGGGCGGCACAGATACGCAGTATTTT
few TRBJ2-7 14 TRBD2 TRBV30 CAWGRLAGNYEQYF TGTGCCTGGGGGCGACTAGCGGGTAACTACGAGCAGTACTTC